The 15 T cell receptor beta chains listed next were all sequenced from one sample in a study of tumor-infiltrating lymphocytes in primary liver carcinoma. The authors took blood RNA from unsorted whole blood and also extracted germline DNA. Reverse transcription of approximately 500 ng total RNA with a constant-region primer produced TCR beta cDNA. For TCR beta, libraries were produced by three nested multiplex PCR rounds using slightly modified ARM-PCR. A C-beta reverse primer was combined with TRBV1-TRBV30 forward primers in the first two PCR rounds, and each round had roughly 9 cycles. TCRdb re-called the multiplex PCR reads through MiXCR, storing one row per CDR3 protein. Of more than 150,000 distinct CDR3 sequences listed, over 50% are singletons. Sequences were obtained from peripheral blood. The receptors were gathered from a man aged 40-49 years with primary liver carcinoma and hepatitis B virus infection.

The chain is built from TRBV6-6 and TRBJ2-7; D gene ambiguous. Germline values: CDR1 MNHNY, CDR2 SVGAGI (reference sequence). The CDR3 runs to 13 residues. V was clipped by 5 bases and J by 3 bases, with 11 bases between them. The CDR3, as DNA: TGTGCCAGCAGTCTCGCGGTAAACTACGAGCAGTACTTC. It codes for CASSLAVNYEQYF.

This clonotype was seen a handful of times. This CDR3 reads CAISETQGQGKGEAQHF. Here the CDR3 DNA reads TGTGCCATCAGTGAGACCCAAGGACAGGGGAAAGGGGAGGCCCAGCATTTT. The chain uses TRBV10-3 and TRBJ1-5; 9 bases are a match to TRBD1. This CDR3 comprises 17 residues. Germline CDR1 reads ENHRY; CDR2 reads SYGVKD. V shed 2 bases and J 11 bases; nucleotides not matched to a gene: 16.

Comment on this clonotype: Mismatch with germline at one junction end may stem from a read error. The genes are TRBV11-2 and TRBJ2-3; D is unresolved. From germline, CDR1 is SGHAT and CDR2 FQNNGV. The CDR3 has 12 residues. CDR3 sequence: CASSWQLDTQYF. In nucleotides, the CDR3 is TGTGCCAGTAGCTGGCAACTGGATACGCAGTATTTT.

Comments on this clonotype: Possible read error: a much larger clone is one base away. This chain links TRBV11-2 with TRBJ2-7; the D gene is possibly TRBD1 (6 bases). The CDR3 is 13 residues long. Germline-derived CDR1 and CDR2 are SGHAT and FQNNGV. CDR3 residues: CASSPDRGSEQHF. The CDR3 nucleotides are TGTGCCAGCAGCCCGGACAGAGGGAGCGAGCAGCACTTC.

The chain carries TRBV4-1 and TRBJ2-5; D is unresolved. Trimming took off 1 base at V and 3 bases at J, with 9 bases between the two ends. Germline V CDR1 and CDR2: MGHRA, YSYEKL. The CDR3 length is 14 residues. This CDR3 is CASSQVIMEETQYF. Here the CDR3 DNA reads TGCGCCAGCAGCCAAGTCATCATGGAAGAGACCCAGTACTTC.

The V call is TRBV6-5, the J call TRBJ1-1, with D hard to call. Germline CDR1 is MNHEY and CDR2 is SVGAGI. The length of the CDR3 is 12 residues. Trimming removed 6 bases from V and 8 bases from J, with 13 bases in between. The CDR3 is CASSGLKSEAFF. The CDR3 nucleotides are TGTGCCAGCAGCGGACTGAAGAGCGAAGCTTTCTTT.

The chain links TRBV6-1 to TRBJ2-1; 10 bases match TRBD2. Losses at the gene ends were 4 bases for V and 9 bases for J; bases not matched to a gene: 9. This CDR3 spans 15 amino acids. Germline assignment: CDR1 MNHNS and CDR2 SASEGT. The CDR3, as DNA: TGTGCCAGCAGTGGCGGGACTAGCGTGAGAGGTGAGCAGTTCTTC. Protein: CASSGGTSVRGEQFF.

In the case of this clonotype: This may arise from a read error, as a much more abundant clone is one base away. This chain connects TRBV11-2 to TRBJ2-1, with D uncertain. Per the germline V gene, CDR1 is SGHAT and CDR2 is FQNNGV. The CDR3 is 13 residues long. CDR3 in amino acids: CASSLAQYSEQFF. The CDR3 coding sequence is TGTGCCAGCAGCTTAGCCCAGTACAGTGAGCAGTTCTTC.

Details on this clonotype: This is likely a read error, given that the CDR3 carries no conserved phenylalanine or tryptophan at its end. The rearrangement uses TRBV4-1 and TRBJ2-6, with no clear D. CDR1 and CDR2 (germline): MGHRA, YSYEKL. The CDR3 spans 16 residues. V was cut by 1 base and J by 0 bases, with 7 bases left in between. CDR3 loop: CASSQAGGSGANVLTS. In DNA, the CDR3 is TGCGCCAGCAGCCAAGCTGGCGGCTCTGGGGCCAACGTCCTGACTTCC.

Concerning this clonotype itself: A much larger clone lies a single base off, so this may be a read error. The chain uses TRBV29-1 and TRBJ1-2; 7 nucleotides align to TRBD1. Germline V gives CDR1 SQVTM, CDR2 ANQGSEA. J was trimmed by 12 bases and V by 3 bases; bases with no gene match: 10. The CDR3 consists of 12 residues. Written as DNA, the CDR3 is TGCAGCGTTGAGGCTCAGGGGGGCGGCCACACCTTC. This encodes CSVEAQGGGHTF.

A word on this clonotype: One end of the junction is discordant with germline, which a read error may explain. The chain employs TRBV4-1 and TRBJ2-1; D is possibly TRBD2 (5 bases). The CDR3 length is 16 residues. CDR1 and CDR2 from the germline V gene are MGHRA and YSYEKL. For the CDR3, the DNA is TGCGCCAGCAGTGAGGAGCCCTCGAGGGCCTACAGTGAGCAGTTCTTC. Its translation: CASSEEPSRAYSEQFF.

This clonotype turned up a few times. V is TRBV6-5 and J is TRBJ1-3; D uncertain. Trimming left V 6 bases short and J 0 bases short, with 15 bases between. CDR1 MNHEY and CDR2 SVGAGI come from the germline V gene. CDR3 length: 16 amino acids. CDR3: CASSLSFWSSGNTIYF. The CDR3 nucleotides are TGTGCCAGCAGCCTCTCATTTTGGAGCTCTGGAAACACCATATATTTT.

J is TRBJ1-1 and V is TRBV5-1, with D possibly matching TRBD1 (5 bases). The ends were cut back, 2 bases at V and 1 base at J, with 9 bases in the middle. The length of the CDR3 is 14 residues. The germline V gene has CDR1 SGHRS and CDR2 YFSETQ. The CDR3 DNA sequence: TGCGCCAGCAGCTTTGGGGGTGCGAACACTGAAGCTTTCTTT. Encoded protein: CASSFGGANTEAFF.

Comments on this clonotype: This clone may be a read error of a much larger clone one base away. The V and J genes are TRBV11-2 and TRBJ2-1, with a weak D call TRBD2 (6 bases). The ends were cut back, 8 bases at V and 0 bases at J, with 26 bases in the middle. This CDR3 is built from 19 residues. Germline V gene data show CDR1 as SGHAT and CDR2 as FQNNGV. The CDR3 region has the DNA TGTGCCAGCCATATCTGGGGAGGCGCGGCTAGCGTCTCCTACAATGAGCAGTTCTTC. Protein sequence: CASHIWGGAASVSYNEQFF.

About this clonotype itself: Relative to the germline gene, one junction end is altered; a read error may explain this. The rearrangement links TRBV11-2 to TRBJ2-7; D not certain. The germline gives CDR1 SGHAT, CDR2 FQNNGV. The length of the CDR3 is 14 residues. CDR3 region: CASSSTNGAYKQYF. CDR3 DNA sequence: TGTGCCAGCAGCTCAACTAACGGAGCCTACAAGCAGTACTTC.